This T cell receptor beta chain was profiled in a study of low-dose radiotherapy and immunotherapy resistance in tumors. Study-level information: Cohort 2's total reached 13 Gy over 26 weeks, at 1 Gy per fraction every two weeks. Each patient took aspirin at a dose of 300 mg by mouth once daily over the course of four cycles, with dosing beginning on cycle 1 day 1.

In its sample, this clonotype was seen many times. Germline assignment: CDR1 MDHEN and CDR2 SYDVKM. This CDR3 is built from 14 residues. Trimming removed 4 bases from V and 6 bases from J; junction bases left unmatched: 9. First-strand cDNA relied on TRAV- and TRBV-specific primers spanning alpha and beta chains. The PCR that amplified TCRs ran for 20 cycles, relying on a constant-region primer and a V-primer adapter. One entry per CDR3 protein, called by TCRdb with MiXCR from the reads. The sample has tens of thousands of distinct CDR3 sequences, 25% to 40% seen once. Time point reported: before trial treatment. In the RACIN dose-escalation trial, donors got nivolumab plus ipilimumab with aspirin, cyclophosphamide and radiotherapy.

The sequencing used PBMCs, collected before treatment. V is TRBV28 and J is TRBJ2-7; 7 bases map to TRBD1. The receptor was isolated from a male donor with gallbladder cancer. As DNA, the CDR3 is TGTGCCAGCAGTTCCAGACAGGGAATAGGCGAGCAGTACTTC. It specifies CASSSRQGIGEQYF.